These T cell receptor beta chains were read from a single sample in a study of breast tumors, draining lymph nodes, adjacent tissues. TCRdb re-derived calls from the multiplex PCR reads in MiXCR, one entry per CDR3 protein. The sample lists 150,000 to 200,000 distinct CDR3 sequences, 30% to 35% seen once, with around 4.5% in the top ten. The material sequenced was axillary lymph node tissue. These receptor sequences come from a female donor with breast cancer. Some clones in this sample may be carry-over from other donors' samples. The CDR3 runs from the conserved cysteine through the conserved F or W. Fields, in order: CDR3 DNA, CDR3 protein, V gene, clone size, D gene, J gene. A D gene is named only where the DNA matches it firmly. Size values are once, few and many counts, or a class for expanded clones, and some rows have none.

TGTGCCACCAGTGATTGGTCGGGGGGGGCAGATACGCAGTATTTT CATSDWSGGADTQYF TRBV24-1 - TRBD2 TRBJ2-3
TGTGCCAGCAGCTTAGCCGGGACAGGGCCTGGGACTGAAGCTTTCTTT CASSLAGTGPGTEAFF TRBV7-9 - TRBD1 TRBJ1-1
TGTGCCAGCAGTTACACACTAGCGGGGGGGGCCCCTAGCACAGATACGCAGTATTTT CASSYTLAGGAPSTDTQYF TRBV6-6 many TRBD2 TRBJ2-3
TGTGCCTGGAGCCCCGGACAGGGGTACGAGCAGTACTTC CAWSPGQGYEQYF TRBV30 - TRBD1 TRBJ2-7
TGTGCCTGGAGTCGAGGGGCGGCTAGCGGGAGGGCCGATCTGTATTTT CAWSRGAASGRADLYF TRBV30 many TRBD2 TRBJ2-3
TGTGCCAGCCGACCACAGACCGGGGTCTATGAGCAGTTCTTC CASRPQTGVYEQFF TRBV6-2/TRBV6-3 - - TRBJ2-1
TGTGCCATCAGTGATAGCGGGAGCAAAGAGCAGTACTTC CAISDSGSKEQYF TRBV10-3 - TRBD2 TRBJ2-7
TGTGCCACCAGTGATTGGCGCGGGTACAATGAGCAGTTCTTC CATSDWRGYNEQFF TRBV24-1 many - TRBJ2-1
TGTGCCAGCAGCTTGACCACCGGCGAAGGGGATCTCGGAGATACGCAGTATTTT CASSLTTGEGDLGDTQYF TRBV5-5 - - TRBJ2-3
TGTGCCAGCTCGCGGACTAGCGGCTCTAGCACAGATACGCAGTATTTT CASSRTSGSSTDTQYF TRBV18 many TRBD2 TRBJ2-3
TGCGCCAGCAGCTTGGTCCCGGGACAGTTTATTGAGCAGTTCTTC CASSLVPGQFIEQFF TRBV5-1 many TRBD1 TRBJ2-1
TGTGCCAGCAGTCTCACTAGCGGGAGTATTGGGTCCACAGATACGCAGTATTTT CASSLTSGSIGSTDTQYF TRBV28 - TRBD2 TRBJ2-3
TGTGCCAGCAGCCAAGAGGGGTCCAGGGGGCAGTACTTC CASSQEGSRGQYF TRBV3-1 many - TRBJ2-7
TGTGCCAGCAGCTTAGGTCAGTTTGGAGGGGGCTATGGCTACACCTTC CASSLGQFGGGYGYTF TRBV11-2 many - TRBJ1-2
- CASSMYGNTIYFGELFF TRBV5-6 once - TRBJ2-2
TGTGCCAGCAGCCGGGGCACCCAACTCTACGAGCAGTACTTC CASSRGTQLYEQYF TRBV2 many - TRBJ2-7
TGTGCCAGCTCACGGAGCCGTGAGGAGACCCAGTACTTC CASSRSREETQYF TRBV18 few - TRBJ2-5
TGTGCCAGCGGTGGACAGGGGGTGACCCAGTACTTC CASGGQGVTQYF TRBV6-2/TRBV6-3 - TRBD1 TRBJ2-5
TGCAGTGCTAGATGGGCTAGCGGCTCAGATACGCAGTATTTT CSARWASGSDTQYF TRBV20-1 many TRBD2 TRBJ2-3
TGTGCCAGCTCACCAGGGACAGGGCGCTCTGGAAACACCATATATTTT CASSPGTGRSGNTIYF TRBV18 - TRBD1 TRBJ1-3
TGCGCCAGCAGCCGGACTAGCGGGGGGGTCCGCGGAGATACGCAGTATTTT CASSRTSGGVRGDTQYF TRBV5-1 many TRBD2 TRBJ2-3
TGTGCCAGCAGTGAAATGGGGGTAAGTTTTCCCCAGCATTTT CASSEMGVSFPQHF TRBV6-1 few - TRBJ1-5
TGTGCCACTTACCCATTCCCCGGGACACTGCAAGAGACCCAGTACTTC CATYPFPGTLQETQYF TRBV6-5 few - TRBJ2-5
TGTGCCAGCAGTAAGACAGGGGGGAGTAATTCACCCCTCCACTTT CASSKTGGSNSPLHF TRBV6-5 - TRBD1 TRBJ1-6
TGCAGTGCTAGAGAACAGGGGTTAGGACAGAATGAAAAACTGTTTTTT CSAREQGLGQNEKLFF TRBV20-1 - TRBD1 TRBJ1-4
TGTGCCAGCAGATCAGGGCACAATGAAAAACTGTTTTTT CASRSGHNEKLFF TRBV28 - - TRBJ1-4
TGCAGTGCTAGAGATAGGGATGGCTACACCTTC CSARDRDGYTF TRBV20-1 - - TRBJ1-2
TGTGCCAGCAGCAGTTTGGGTGCCTATGGCTACACCTTC CASSSLGAYGYTF TRBV7-9 many - TRBJ1-2
TGTGCCAGCAGTGAGGATACTTGGACGGGGGAGTGGGTCGGGGAGCTGTTTTTT CASSEDTWTGEWVGELFF TRBV6-1 few - TRBJ2-2
TGTGCCAGCAGTTTATTCTCTAGCGGGAGTGTTGCCGGGGAGCTGTTTTTT CASSLFSSGSVAGELFF TRBV27 once TRBD2 TRBJ2-2
TGCAGTGACCCGACAGGGTATATAACTAATGAAAAACTGTTTTTT CSDPTGYITNEKLFF TRBV20-1 - TRBD1 TRBJ1-4
TGTGCCAGCAGCCCCATGAGCGGGGGGGCCGGTGAGCAGTTCTTC CASSPMSGGAGEQFF TRBV7-3 - TRBD2 TRBJ2-1
TGTGCCAGCAGCTTGGGATCGGGACCACAGGAAAAACTGTTTTTT CASSLGSGPQEKLFF TRBV11-2 many - TRBJ1-4
TGTGCCAGCAGCTCACGACTAGCGGGGGGCTATATGTACAATGAGCAGTTCTTC CASSSRLAGGYMYNEQFF TRBV7-9 many TRBD2 TRBJ2-1
TGCAGTGCCCACGAGCCTGGGGGCCTAGACCACTTC CSAHEPGGLDHF TRBV20-1 many - TRBJ2-5
TGCAGTGCTAGAGATCATGGGGAGGAGACCCAGTACTTC CSARDHGEETQYF TRBV20-1 - - TRBJ2-5
TGTGCCAGCAAAAGTGGTCATACATTTAGCTCTGGGGCCAACGTCCTGACTTTC CASKSGHTFSSGANVLTF TRBV19 many - TRBJ2-6
TGTGCCGCCAGCAGGACGGGACAGGGTGGTGATGAAAAACTGTTTTTT CAASRTGQGGDEKLFF TRBV15 - TRBD1 TRBJ1-4
TGTGCCAGCAGTCAAGGGTTAGGGACAGGACCCACAGATACGCAGTATTTT CASSQGLGTGPTDTQYF TRBV6-1 - TRBD1 TRBJ2-3
TGTGCCAGCAGCTTGGAGGGGGCGCTAGGTCAGCCCCACCATTTT CASSLEGALGQPHHF TRBV19 once TRBD1 TRBJ1-5
TGTGCCAGCGGTCGGGACGGATACGAGCAGTACTTC CASGRDGYEQYF TRBV6-1 once - TRBJ2-7
TGTGCCAGCAGCTTAGCCGGGATAACTTCCTACGAGCAGTACTTC CASSLAGITSYEQYF TRBV7-8 many - TRBJ2-7
TGTGCCAGCAGTTTCGCAGGTAGGAATGCCTACGAGCAGTACTTC CASSFAGRNAYEQYF TRBV28 once - TRBJ2-7
TGTGCCAGCAGCCAGACAGGGAAAGAGACCCAGTACTTC CASSQTGKETQYF TRBV7-9 many TRBD1 TRBJ2-5